One TCR beta chain is described in this entry. This clonotype appeared a few times. It lacks a known antigen. Base qualities were left out, and no much larger clone turns up one base away. The data originate from a study of early T cells in non-severe SARS-CoV-2 infection (dated by TCRdb to the early 2020s). Background for the entire study: Because TCR sequencing was done on bulk RNA from unsorted whole blood, the alpha and beta chains could not be paired.

Library preparation was by 5' RACE. Sequencing relied on a NextSeq 500. Unique molecular identifiers were attached to individual cDNA molecules in the TCR library protocol so that sequencing error and PCR bias could be corrected. Both TCR alpha and beta chains were sequenced, and tight co-correlation was observed between alpha and beta sequence abundances in each sample. The authors' analysis ran thus. Decombinator V4 was used to annotate TCR sequences for V gene, J gene and CDR3. TCRs were defined as expanded if a significant change between any two time points was detected under a Poisson model with p below 0.0001. Abundances of TCRs were expressed as counts per million after normalisation to the total number of TCRs sequenced in each sample. MAIT TCRs were defined by TRAV1-2 paired with TRAJ12, TRAJ20 or TRAJ33, and iNKT TCRs by TRAV10 paired with TRAJ18. A search of VDJdb, accessed on 1 November 2021, was run for TCRs annotated to CMV, EBV and SARS-CoV-2, with TCRs annotated for multiple antigens excluded. TCRdb trimmed public reads at Q25 via fastp, called clones via MiXCR and kept in-frame beta chains. Each entry merges the rows of one CDR3 protein and shows their most common DNA and genes. These V and J calls are TCRdb output, not the study's own analysis. The table for this sample lists about 110,000 distinct CDR3 sequences; around 10% of them were counted only once. The ten largest make up 3% to 3.5% of the sample.

In the germline V gene, CDR1 corresponds to SGHAT and CDR2 to FQNNGV. Trimming removed 0 bases from V and 4 bases from J, leaving 10 bases between the germline ends. The CDR3, cysteine through phenylalanine, is 15 amino acids long. Of all the DNA, just the CDR3 is kept, 45 bases in frame from base 1. Set within a cohort of healthcare workers in London, UK, this nested case-control study involved weekly PCR testing of nasopharyngeal swabs along with blood sampling. Healthcare workers were recruited between 23 and 31 March 2020, during the week of the UK lockdown, and were followed weekly for up to roughly 16 weeks. The paper as a whole reports these results and caveats: Matching against VDJdb was skewed toward anti-spike CD8 responses, likely underestimated virus-specific expansions, and missed private and CD4 specificities.

The sequence derives from an adult who was a healthcare worker with PCR-confirmed SARS-CoV-2 infection or an uninfected control (not recorded which). This chain is built from TRBV11-2 and TRBJ2-1; the D gene cannot be resolved reliably. The sample consisted of whole blood. The CDR3 has the sequence CASSLEGPSYNEQFF. In nucleotide form, the sequence is TGTGCCAGCAGCTTAGAGGGCCCCTCTTACAATGAGCAGTTCTTC.